The table lists the clone carrying this T cell receptor beta chain with a few counts. The antigen is not known. The data were taken from a study of blood T cells in healthy people across ages. For the second PCR, which ran for roughly 6 to 11 cycles, a sample-barcoded 5' primer and a J-beta primer mix were used. CDR3-containing paired-end reads numbering at least 2.5 million came from each sample. One entry per CDR3 protein, called by TCRdb with MiXCR from the 5' RACE reads. This table holds 450,000 to 650,000 distinct CDR3 sequences, under 30% found once. Study-wide findings and caveats: Donors of long life had a larger count of naive CD4+ cells and greater diversity than aged donors.

This CDR3 spans 15 amino acids. Trimming took 1 base from V and 5 from J; bases not matched to a gene: 3. Looked up from germline, CDR1 is LGHNT and CDR2 is FRNRAP. The same data also went into a second study, on T cells of mothers and their children. According to that study: Over 8 million reads per mother and around 3 million per child were obtained.

The origin of this receptor is a boy younger than 18 in good health. This chain uses TRBV12-5 with TRBJ1-1, with 11 bases lining up with TRBD1. The sequenced material came from blood. The CDR3 spells CASGLGTGGWTEAFF. For the CDR3, the DNA is TGTGCTAGTGGTTTGGGGACAGGGGGCTGGACTGAAGCTTTCTTT.